The 16 T cell receptor beta chains given below trace back to one sample, sequenced in a study of shared clonotypes between healthy human individuals (dated by TCRdb to about 2020). CD8 naive samples were obtained by positive selection for CCR7 among CD45RO-negative cells, yielding a CD45RA+CCR7+ population from which TemRA cells were excluded. The library was prepared using the immunoSEQ multiplex PCR assay. In TCRdb, the immuneACCESS table is reduced to in-frame sequences with V and J assigned. These tables do not hold every clone; where another copy was compared, an unresolved V gene accounts for under half, and the others remain unexplained. The sample records roughly 550,000 clones, just under 97% of which are singletons. The ten most abundant clones make up 0.1% to 0.11% of the sample. Sequencing used naive CD8+ T cells sorted from blood. The cell subset or site label of this sample denotes: CD45RA+CCR7+. Receptors originate from a woman in her 30s in good health.

The chain joins TRBV29-1 to TRBJ2-1; 9 bases match TRBD2. In germline, CDR1 is SQVTM, CDR2 ANQGSEA. The CDR3 length is 14 residues. With V trimmed by 6 bases and J by 6 bases, 9 bases remained unmatched. CDR3 nucleotides: TGCAGCGTCGGGCGTTCACTAGCGGGCAATGAGCAGTTCTTC. As protein: CSVGRSLAGNEQFF.

The CDR3 loop is CASSHASGTYQTWFEQYF. The CDR3 DNA is TGTGCCAGCAGTCACGCTAGCGGGACCTACCAAACGTGGTTCGAGCAGTACTTC. V usage is TRBV7-4 and J usage is TRBJ2-7; TRBD2 matches at 9 bases. Trimming at V came to 6 bases and at J to 6 bases, leaving 21 bases not matched to a gene. The CDR3 loop spans 18 amino acids. Germline values: CDR1 SGHVT, CDR2 SQSDAQ. The full variable domain, in which reference TRBV7-4 and TRBJ2-7 provide the parts outside the CDR3, is GAGVSQSPRYKVAKRGRDVALRCDSISGHVTLYWYRQTLGQGSEVLTYSQSDAQRDKSGRPSGRFSAERPERSVSTLKIQRTEQGDSAVYLCASSHASGTYQTWFEQYFGPGTRLTVT.

This clone has more than one count but fewer than ten. The chain combines TRBV19 with TRBJ1-2; the D gene is possibly TRBD1 (6 bases). Trimming shortened V by 5 bases and J by 4 bases, and 17 bases separated the two germline ends. The CDR3 is made up of 15 amino acids. In germline, CDR1 is LNHDA, CDR2 SQIVND (reference sequence). The CDR3 sequence: CASSHGQPFSYGYTF. CDR3 DNA: TGTGCCAGTAGTCATGGACAGCCCTTCAGCTATGGCTACACCTTC.

The chain uses TRBV11-1 and TRBJ2-3; 9 bases map to TRBD2. Per the germline V gene, CDR1 is SGHAT and CDR2 is FQDESV (reference sequence). V trimming: 1 base; J trimming: 8 bases; junction bases outside the gene matches: 7. This CDR3 has 15 amino acids. Written as DNA, the CDR3 is TGTGCCAGCAGCTTAGGGAGTAGCGGGGGAGGTACGCAGTATTTT. Translated: CASSLGSSGGGTQYF.

The chain has TRBV4-1 and TRBJ1-4; D might be TRBD1 (5 bases). The germline V and J ends were trimmed by 0 bases and 0 bases, with 8 bases remaining between them. Germline V gene lookup returns CDR1 MGHRA and CDR2 YSYEKL. The CDR3 has 16 residues. CDR3 sequence (DNA): TGCGCCAGCAGCCAAGATTGGGGGTCAACTAATGAAAAACTGTTTTTT. This encodes CASSQDWGSTNEKLFF.

In regard to this clone: Compared with germline, one end of the junction differs, possibly owing to a read error. V and J are TRBV27 and TRBJ1-2; D is possibly TRBD1 (6 bases). The CDR3 is made up of 12 amino acids. Germline V lookup: CDR1 MNHEY, CDR2 SMNVEV (reference sequence). CDR3 in amino acids: CASSPRQGMGTF. The DNA for the CDR3 is TGTGCCAGCAGTCCCCGGCAGGGGATGGGAACTTTC.

The rearrangement joins TRBV5-8 to TRBJ2-2; no clear D gene. The germline V gene has CDR1 SGHTS and CDR2 YDEGEE. V was shortened by 0 bases and J by 5 bases, with 11 bases between the two germline ends. This CDR3 spans 15 amino acids. CDR3 sequence: CASSLERFMTGELFF. CDR3 nucleotide sequence: TGTGCCAGCAGCTTGGAAAGGTTTATGACCGGGGAGCTGTTTTTT.

This chain links TRBV15 with TRBJ1-1, with 7 bases identical to TRBD1. Trimming removed 8 bases from V and 1 base from J; junction bases left unmatched: 4. Per germline, CDR1 LNHNV and CDR2 YYDKDF (reference sequence). The CDR3 length is 13 residues. CDR3 region: CATAQGWNTEAFF. CDR3 DNA: TGTGCCACCGCACAGGGGTGGAACACTGAAGCTTTCTTT. The full variable domain, with the rest looked up from reference TRBV15 and TRBJ1-1, is DAMVIQNPRYQVTQFGKPVTLSCSQTLNHNVMYWYQQKSSQAPKLLFHYYDKDFNNEADTPDNFQSRRPNTSFCFLDIRSPGLGDTAMYLCATAQGWNTEAFFGQGTRLTVV.

The chain employs TRBV28 and TRBJ2-1; 14 bases fit TRBD2. Germline trimming cut 5 bases from V and 8 bases from J; bases unmatched to any gene: 2. This CDR3 spans 14 amino acids. Looked up from germline, CDR1 is MDHEN and CDR2 is SYDVKM. The CDR3 protein is CASSPGLAGDEQFF. The CDR3, as DNA: TGTGCCAGCAGTCCGGGACTAGCGGGAGATGAGCAGTTCTTC.

V gene TRBV2 combines with J gene TRBJ2-7, with 8 bases fitting TRBD1. V shed 0 bases and J 3 bases; nucleotides not matched to a gene: 4. CDR3 length: 15 residues. The germline CDR1 and CDR2 sequences are SNHLY and FYNNEI. The CDR3: CASSEAAGGYYEQYF. CDR3 coding DNA: TGTGCCAGCAGTGAAGCGGCAGGGGGCTACTACGAGCAGTACTTC.

The chain combines TRBV19 with TRBJ2-2; 12 nucleotides agree with TRBD2. CDR3 length: 19 residues. V was clipped by 0 bases and J by 5 bases; unmatched bases: 10. Per germline, CDR1 LNHDA and CDR2 SQIVND (reference sequence). The CDR3 nucleotides read TGTGCCAGTAGTATAGATCGACTAGCGGGAGAGGGTAGGACCGGGGAGCTGTTTTTT. Its protein is CASSIDRLAGEGRTGELFF.

In regard to this clone: At the DNA level, this CDR3 is encoded by other sequences in the same sample as well. V usage is TRBV27 and J usage is TRBJ1-2; D remains ambiguous. CDR3 length: 12 residues. Trimming removed 3 bases at V and 6 bases at J, with 8 bases between. CDR1 is MNHEY, CDR2 SMNVEV, per germline (reference sequence). CDR3 region: CASSLSGDGYTF. CDR3 DNA sequence: TGTGCCAGCAGTTTGAGTGGAGATGGCTACACCTTC.

The V gene is TRBV6-6, the J gene TRBJ1-5; the match to TRBD1 covers 11 bases. This CDR3 has 15 residues. Trimming removed 2 bases from V and 7 bases from J; junction bases left unmatched: 4. Germline loops: CDR1 MNHNY, CDR2 SVGAGI (reference sequence). DNA of the CDR3: TGTGCCAGCAGTTACGGGACAGGGGGAAAACAGCCCCAGCATTTT. This codes for CASSYGTGGKQPQHF.

This clone was seen only once. The chain is built from TRBV7-9 and TRBJ2-2; D uncertain. Germline V gene lookup returns CDR1 SEHNR and CDR2 FQNEAQ (reference sequence). With 5 bases removed from V and 4 bases from J, the gap between germline ends came to 11 bases. This CDR3 is 14 amino acids long. The CDR3 region is CASSLGVSTGELFF. The CDR3 DNA reads TGTGCCAGCAGCCTGGGTGTGAGCACCGGGGAGCTGTTTTTT.

Only one count was recorded for this clone. The rearrangement joins TRBV7-8 to TRBJ2-7, with a weak D call TRBD1 (5 bases). Trimming cost V 4 bases and J 2 bases, with 9 bases left between them. The CDR3 contains 13 residues. CDR1 and CDR2 from the germline V gene are SGHVS and FQNEAQ. As DNA, the CDR3 is TGTGCCAGCAGCTCTACAGGAACCTACGAGCAGTACTTC. Its protein is CASSSTGTYEQYF.

The chain employs TRBV5-6 and TRBJ1-1, with 7 bases lining up with TRBD1. CDR3 length: 12 amino acids. The trim removed 5 bases at V and 6 bases at J, leaving 4 bases unmatched. Germline V CDR1 and CDR2: SGHDT, YYEEEE. Here the CDR3 DNA reads TGTGCCAGCAGTACAGGGGCGGCTGAAGCTTTCTTT. Amino acids: CASSTGAAEAFF.